This TCR beta chain was recorded in a study of T cell repertoires in cytomegalovirus infection. Regarding the study as a whole: There were HLA-C-restricted CMV-specific TCR beta clonotypes dominating the ex vivo response.

This clonotype showed up many times. Its specificity is unknown. TCRdb re-analysed the reads in MiXCR, keeping a single row per CDR3 protein. The data contain tens of thousands of distinct CDR3 sequences, 20% to 30% of them singletons. The V gene's germline CDR1 is MNHEY and CDR2 SVGEGT. J was trimmed by 2 bases and V by 4 bases; bases with no gene match: 3. CDR3 size: 15 residues. The sequenced sample was CD8+ T cells from cultured PBMCs, obtained from culture after CMV antigen stimulation. The clonotype comes from a human donor in good health (CMV status not recorded). Some clones in this sample may be carry-over from other donors' samples. This chain joins TRBV6-2 or TRBV6-3 and TRBJ2-2; 8 bases match TRBD1. The CDR3 spells CASSFGQGNTGELFF. CDR3 DNA sequence: TGTGCCAGCAGTTTTGGACAGGGAAACACCGGGGAGCTGTTTTTT.